Listed below are T cell receptor beta chains from one sample, sequenced in a study of blood T cell repertoires in COVID-19. Only in-frame clones appear in the TCRdb table, and some are missing; sequencing was by immunoSEQ multiplex PCR. The sample lists hundreds of thousands of clones, approximately 90% occurring once. Specimen: PBMCs or T cells enriched from blood (not recorded which). The receptors shown here come from a woman in her thirties or forties who had recovered from COVID-19. Both conserved end residues are part of each CDR3. The D gene is left open where the match is weak. Expanded clones are given a class, and other clones once, few, many or no size at all.

clone size	V gene	D gene	J gene	CDR3 DNA	CDR3 protein
NA	TRBV7-3	TRBD2	TRBJ2-3	TGTGCCAGCAGCCCCGGGACGGGGGGGGGCACAGATACGCAGTATTTT	CASSPGTGGGTDTQYF
NA	TRBV29-1	TRBD1	TRBJ1-5	TGCAGCGTGGGACAGGGAGGAAATCAGCCCCAGCATTTT	CSVGQGGNQPQHF
NA	TRBV7-9	NA	TRBJ1-2	TGTGCCAGCAGCTTAGTTCGGGGGTACTATGGCTACACCTTC	CASSLVRGYYGYTF
NA	TRBV6-4	TRBD2	TRBJ2-1	TGTGCCAGCAGTGCTTTCGGACTAGCGGACCACAATGAGCAGTTCTTC	CASSAFGLADHNEQFF
NA	TRBV6-5	NA	TRBJ1-1	TGTGCCAGCAGGAGTTCGGTCAACACTGAAGCTTTCTTT	CASRSSVNTEAFF
NA	TRBV19	NA	TRBJ1-1	TGTGCCACGAGGGACTGGGACACTGAAGCTTTCTTT	CATRDWDTEAFF
NA	TRBV30	TRBD1	TRBJ1-3	TGTGCCGGGGGACAGGGCTACTCTGGAAACACCATATATTTT	CAGGQGYSGNTIYF
NA	TRBV27	NA	TRBJ2-2	TGTGCCAGCAGTTTTAACAGGGACAACACCGGGGAGCTGTTTTTT	CASSFNRDNTGELFF
once	TRBV28	TRBD1	TRBJ1-2	TGTGCCAGCAGTCGACAGGGTGGTTATGGCTACACCTTC	CASSRQGGYGYTF
once	TRBV2	NA	TRBJ1-5	TGTGCCAGCAGTGAACGCCGACGGGAAGTCCCTCAGCCCCAGCATTTT	CASSERRREVPQPQHF
NA	TRBV7-9	TRBD1	TRBJ1-2	TGTGCCAGCAGCTACTTGACAGGGGCTAACTATGGCTACACCTTC	CASSYLTGANYGYTF
NA	TRBV4-3	NA	TRBJ2-7	TGCGCCAGCAGCCAAGGACTAGGCGACGAGCAGTACTTC	CASSQGLGDEQYF
NA	TRBV5-1	TRBD2	TRBJ2-7	TGCGCCAGCAGCCCCATCGGGACTAGCGCCTACGAGCAGTACTTC	CASSPIGTSAYEQYF
once	TRBV30	NA	TRBJ1-4	TGTGCCTGTCGTGGCCACAGGGTCTCTAATGAAAAACTGTTTTTT	CACRGHRVSNEKLFF
NA	TRBV10-3	NA	TRBJ2-3	TGTGCCATCAGTGTAGCTGCGGGAGATACGCAGTATTTT	CAISVAAGDTQYF
NA	TRBV4-3	NA	TRBJ1-4	TGCGCCAGCAGCCAAGACTCAGGGGCAACTAATGAAAAACTGTTTTTT	CASSQDSGATNEKLFF
NA	TRBV10-3	NA	TRBJ1-1	TGTGCCATCAGTCCCGGGGTGAACACTGAAGCTTTCTTT	CAISPGVNTEAFF
NA	TRBV18	NA	TRBJ1-2	TGTGCCAGCTCACGGCAGGAATACTATGGCTACACCTTC	CASSRQEYYGYTF
NA	TRBV13	NA	TRBJ2-7	TGTGCCAGCAGCTTAGGAGGAGGATTCTCCTACGAGCAGTACTTC	CASSLGGGFSYEQYF
NA	TRBV6-2/TRBV6-3	TRBD1	TRBJ1-5	TGTGCCAGCAGTTACTCGGCACAGGGGTACTTCAATCAGCCCCAGCATTTT	CASSYSAQGYFNQPQHF
NA	TRBV30	NA	TRBJ2-7	TGTGCCTGGTCGCGGGGTACCTACGAGCAGTACTTC	CAWSRGTYEQYF
NA	TRBV15	TRBD2	TRBJ2-5	TGTGCCACCAGCAGGGGCAGTGGACTAGGACAAGAGACCCAGTACTTC	CATSRGSGLGQETQYF
once	TRBV3-1/TRBV3-2	TRBD1	TRBJ1-6	TGTGCCAGCAGCCAAGAGGACAGGGTTTCACCCCTCCACTTT	CASSQEDRVSPLHF
NA	TRBV3-1/TRBV3-2	TRBD1	TRBJ1-2	TGTGCCAGCAGCCCGGCTGGGACAGAAGGCCCCTACACCTTC	CASSPAGTEGPYTF
NA	TRBV19	TRBD2	TRBJ2-1	TGTGCCAGTAGTACACCACCCCATAGCGGGGGCCAGGGTGAGCAGTTCTTC	CASSTPPHSGGQGEQFF
NA	TRBV18	NA	TRBJ2-1	TGTGCCAGCTCACCAGTGCATACAGGGTACGATGAGCAGTTCTTC	CASSPVHTGYDEQFF
NA	TRBV9	TRBD1	TRBJ1-1	TGTGCCAGCAGCCCTCGACAGGGGTCGAACACTGAAGCTTTCTTT	CASSPRQGSNTEAFF
NA	TRBV28	NA	TRBJ1-5	TGTGCCAGCAGCCCACAGGGAATTTTGGCTTATAGCAATCAGCCCCAGCATTTT	CASSPQGILAYSNQPQHF
once	TRBV7-9	NA	TRBJ1-1	TGTGCCAGCAGCTTAGGCGGCCGCGGAGCTTTCTTT	CASSLGGRGAFF
NA	TRBV30	TRBD1	TRBJ1-5	TGTGCCTGCCAAGACAGGGGGGATCAGCCCCAGCATTTT	CACQDRGDQPQHF
NA	TRBV19	NA	TRBJ1-6	TGTGCCAGTAGTACCGGCGGCAGGGGAAAATATAATTCACCCCTCCACTTT	CASSTGGRGKYNSPLHF
NA	TRBV19	NA	TRBJ2-6	TGTGCCAGTAGTTTAGGCCTAGGGGCCAACGTCCTGACTTTC	CASSLGLGANVLTF
few	TRBV11-2	TRBD2	TRBJ2-1	TGTGCCAGCAGCTTCCTCCTAGCGGGGGCCTACAATGAGCAGTTCTTC	CASSFLLAGAYNEQFF
NA	TRBV20-1	NA	TRBJ2-7	TGCAGTGCTAGTCCCGGACTCACCAACGAGCAGTACTTC	CSASPGLTNEQYF
NA	TRBV5-6	TRBD1	TRBJ2-4	TGTGCCAGCAGCCCAGGGGGTTATAAAAACATTCAGTACTTC	CASSPGGYKNIQYF